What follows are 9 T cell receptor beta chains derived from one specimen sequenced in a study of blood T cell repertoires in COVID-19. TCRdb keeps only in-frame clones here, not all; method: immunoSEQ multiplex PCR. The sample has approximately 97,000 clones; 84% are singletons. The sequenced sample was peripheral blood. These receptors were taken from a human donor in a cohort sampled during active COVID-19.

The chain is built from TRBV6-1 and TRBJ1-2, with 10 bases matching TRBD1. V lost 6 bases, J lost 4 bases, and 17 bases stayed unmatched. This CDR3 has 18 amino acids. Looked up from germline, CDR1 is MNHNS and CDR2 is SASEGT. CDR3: CASREIARDRGMSYGYTF. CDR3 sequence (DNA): TGTGCCAGCAGGGAAATCGCCCGGGACAGGGGCATGAGCTATGGCTACACCTTC.

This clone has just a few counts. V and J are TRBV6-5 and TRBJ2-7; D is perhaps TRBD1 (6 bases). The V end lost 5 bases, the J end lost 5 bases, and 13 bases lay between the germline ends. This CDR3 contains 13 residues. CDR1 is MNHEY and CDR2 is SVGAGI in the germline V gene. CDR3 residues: CASSKQGSHEQYF. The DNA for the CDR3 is TGTGCCAGCAGTAAACAGGGTTCCCACGAGCAGTACTTC.

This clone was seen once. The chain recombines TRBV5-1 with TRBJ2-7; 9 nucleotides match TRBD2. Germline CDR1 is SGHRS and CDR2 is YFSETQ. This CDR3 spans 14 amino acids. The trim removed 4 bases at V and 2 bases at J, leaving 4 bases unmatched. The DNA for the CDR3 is TGCGCCAGCAGCCGAGCGGGGGGAGCCTACGAGCAGTACTTC. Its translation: CASSRAGGAYEQYF.

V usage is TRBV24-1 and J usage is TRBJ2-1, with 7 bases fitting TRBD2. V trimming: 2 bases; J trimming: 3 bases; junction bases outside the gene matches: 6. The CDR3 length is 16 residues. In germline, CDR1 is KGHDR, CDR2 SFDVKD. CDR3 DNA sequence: TGTGCCACCAGTGATTCCCCCGGACTAGGCTACAATGAGCAGTTCTTC. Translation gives CATSDSPGLGYNEQFF.

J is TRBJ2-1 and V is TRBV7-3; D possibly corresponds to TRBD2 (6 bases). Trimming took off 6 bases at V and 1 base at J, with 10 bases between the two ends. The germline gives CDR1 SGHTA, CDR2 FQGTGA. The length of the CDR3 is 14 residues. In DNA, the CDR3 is TGTGCCAGCAGGGAACGGGGGTCCTACAATGAGCAGTTCTTC. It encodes CASRERGSYNEQFF.

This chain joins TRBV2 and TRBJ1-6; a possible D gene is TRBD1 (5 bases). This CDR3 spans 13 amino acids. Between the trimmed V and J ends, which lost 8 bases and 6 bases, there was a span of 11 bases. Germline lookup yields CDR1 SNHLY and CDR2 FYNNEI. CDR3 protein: CASERGGNSPLHF. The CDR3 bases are TGTGCCAGCGAAAGGGGTGGTAATTCACCCCTCCACTTT.

CDR3 in amino acids: CASSPGGTGDFYGYTF. CDR3 nucleotide sequence: TGTGCCAGCAGCCCCGGCGGGACAGGGGATTTCTATGGCTACACCTTC. The chain has TRBV5-6 and TRBJ1-2; 10 bases fit TRBD1. V dropped 4 bases and J dropped 4; count of bases not matched to a gene: 10. The CDR3 covers 16 residues. Germline V gene sequence: CDR1 SGHDT, CDR2 YYEEEE.

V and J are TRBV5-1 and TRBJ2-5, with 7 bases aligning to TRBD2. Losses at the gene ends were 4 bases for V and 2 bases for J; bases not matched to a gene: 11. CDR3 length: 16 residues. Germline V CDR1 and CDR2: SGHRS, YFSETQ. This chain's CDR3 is CASSAGSSSGQETQYF. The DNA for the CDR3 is TGCGCCAGCAGCGCGGGTTCGAGTAGCGGGCAAGAGACCCAGTACTTC. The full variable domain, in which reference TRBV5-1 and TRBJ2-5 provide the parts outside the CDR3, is KAGVTQTPRYLIKTRGQQVTLSCSPISGHRSVSWYQQTPGQGLQFLFEYFSETQRNKGNFPGRFSGRQFSNSRSEMNVSTLELGDSALYLCASSAGSSSGQETQYFGPGTRLLVL.

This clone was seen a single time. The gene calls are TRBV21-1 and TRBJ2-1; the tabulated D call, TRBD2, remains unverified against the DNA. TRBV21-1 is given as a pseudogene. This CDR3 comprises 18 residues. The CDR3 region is CASSKAGRVCGCYNEQFF. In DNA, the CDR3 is TGTGCCAGCAGCAAAGCAGGGAGGGTCTGTGGCTGCTACAATGAGCAGTTCTTC.